The clone carrying this TCR beta chain was seen a handful of times. Its cognate antigen is unknown. The data were obtained in a study of response to subunit inactivated influenza vaccine. Study results and limitations: The authors suggested that few new T cells are recruited per seasonal influenza vaccination.

TCRdb processed the RT-PCR reads anew with MiXCR; each CDR3 protein has one entry. The sample has 290,000 or so distinct CDR3 sequences; 22% are singletons. V was clipped by 5 bases and J by 4 bases, with 14 bases between them. CDR1 is SEHNR, CDR2 FQNEAQ, per germline (reference sequence). The length of the CDR3 is 15 residues. The sample consisted of PBMCs from blood, taken 21 months after vaccination. This sequence was found in a man aged 45 to 70 who received an inactivated influenza vaccine. V usage is TRBV7-9 and J usage is TRBJ1-4, with D tentatively TRBD1 (5 bases). CDR3 bases: TGTGCCAGCAGCGGGGGGGGAGGCCTTAATGAAAAACTGTTTTTT. This sequence encodes CASSGGGGLNEKLFF.